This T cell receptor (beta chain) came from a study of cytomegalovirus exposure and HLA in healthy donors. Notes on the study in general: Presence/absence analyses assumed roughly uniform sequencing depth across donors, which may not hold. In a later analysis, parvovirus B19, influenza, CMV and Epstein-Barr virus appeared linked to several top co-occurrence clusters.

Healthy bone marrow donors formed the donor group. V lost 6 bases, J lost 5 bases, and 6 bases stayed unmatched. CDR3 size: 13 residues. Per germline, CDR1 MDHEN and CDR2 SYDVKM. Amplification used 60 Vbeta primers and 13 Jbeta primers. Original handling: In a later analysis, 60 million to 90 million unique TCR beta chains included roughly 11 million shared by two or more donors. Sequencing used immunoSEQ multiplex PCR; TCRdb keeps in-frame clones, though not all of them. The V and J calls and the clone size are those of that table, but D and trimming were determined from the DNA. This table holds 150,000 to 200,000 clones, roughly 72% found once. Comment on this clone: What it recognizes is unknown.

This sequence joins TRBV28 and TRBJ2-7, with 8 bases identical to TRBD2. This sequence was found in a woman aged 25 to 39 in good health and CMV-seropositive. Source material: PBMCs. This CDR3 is CASSSPGRDEQYF. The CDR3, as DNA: TGTGCCAGCAGCTCTCCCGGGAGGGACGAGCAGTACTTC.